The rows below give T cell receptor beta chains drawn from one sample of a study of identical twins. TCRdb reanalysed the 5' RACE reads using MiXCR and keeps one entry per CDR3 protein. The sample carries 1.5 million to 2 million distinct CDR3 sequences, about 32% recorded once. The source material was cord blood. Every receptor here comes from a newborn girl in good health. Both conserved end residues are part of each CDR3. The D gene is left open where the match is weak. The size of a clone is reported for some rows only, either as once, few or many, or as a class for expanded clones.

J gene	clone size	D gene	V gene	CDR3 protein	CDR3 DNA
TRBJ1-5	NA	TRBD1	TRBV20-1	CSARPRTGALNQPQHF	TGCAGTGCTAGACCCCGGACAGGGGCCCTCAATCAGCCCCAGCATTTT
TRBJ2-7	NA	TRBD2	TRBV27	CASSLISGSVYEQYF	TGTGCCAGCAGTTTGATTAGCGGGAGTGTGTACGAGCAGTACTTC
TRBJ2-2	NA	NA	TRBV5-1	CASSIFGLYANTGELFF	TGCGCCAGCAGTATCTTCGGACTATACGCGAACACCGGGGAGCTGTTTTTT
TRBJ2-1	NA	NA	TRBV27	CASSLSLPKKQFF	TGTGCCAGCAGTTTATCGCTCCCTAAAAAGCAGTTCTTC
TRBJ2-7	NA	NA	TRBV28	CAIKSTYEQYF	TGTGCCATAAAAAGCACCTACGAGCAGTACTTC
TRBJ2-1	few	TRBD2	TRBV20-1	CSASSTSGTYNEQFF	TGCAGTGCTAGCTCGACTAGCGGGACCTACAATGAGCAGTTCTTC
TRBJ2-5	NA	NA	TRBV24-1	CATSAGVPQETQYF	TGTGCCACCAGTGCTGGGGTACCCCAAGAGACCCAGTACTTC
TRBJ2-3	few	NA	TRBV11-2	CASILQGLAPGPDTQYF	TGTGCCAGCATCCTTCAGGGCCTAGCACCGGGGCCAGATACGCAGTATTTT
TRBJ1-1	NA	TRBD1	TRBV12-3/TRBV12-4	CASRFRGTGDTEAFF	TGTGCCAGCAGATTTAGAGGGACAGGGGATACTGAAGCTTTCTTT
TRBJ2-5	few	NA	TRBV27	CASSSRQGGRETQYF	TGTGCCAGCAGTTCCCGACAGGGAGGGCGAGAGACTCAGTACTTC
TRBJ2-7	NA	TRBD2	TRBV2	CASSEVGRENYEQYF	TGTGCCAGCAGTGAGGTAGGGCGGGAGAATTACGAGCAGTACTTC
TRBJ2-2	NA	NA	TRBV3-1	CASSQPPANTGELFF	TGTGCCAGCAGCCAACCCCCAGCGAACACCGGGGAGCTGTTTTTT
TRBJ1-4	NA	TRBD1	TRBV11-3	CASSLPDRGHEKLFF	TGTGCCAGCAGCTTACCGGACAGGGGACATGAAAAACTGTTTTTT
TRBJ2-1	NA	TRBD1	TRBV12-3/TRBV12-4	CASSTRQGSYNEQFF	TGTGCCAGCAGTACACGACAGGGCTCCTACAATGAGCAGTTCTTC
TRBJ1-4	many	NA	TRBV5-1	CASSLDGEKLFF	TGTGCCAGCAGTTTGGATGGGGAAAAACTGTTTTTT
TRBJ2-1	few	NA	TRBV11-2	CASSFLGLIYNEQFF	TGTGCCAGCAGCTTTCTTGGACTAATTTACAATGAGCAGTTCTTC
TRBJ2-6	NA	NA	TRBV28	CASISPRGSGANVLTF	TGTGCCAGCATCTCTCCTCGGGGGTCTGGGGCCAACGTCCTGACTTTC
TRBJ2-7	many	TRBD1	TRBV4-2	CASSQDRDRVTYEQYF	TGTGCCAGCAGCCAAGATAGGGACAGGGTCACCTACGAGCAGTACTTC
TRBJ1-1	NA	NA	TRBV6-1	CASSAPGRVNTEAFF	TGTGCCAGCAGTGCACCGGGACGAGTGAACACTGAAGCTTTCTTT
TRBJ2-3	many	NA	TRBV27	CASSPLRSGLGLMDTQYF	TGTGCCAGCAGTCCACTTCGCTCAGGACTGGGTTTAATGGATACGCAGTATTTT
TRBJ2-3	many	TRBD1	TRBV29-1	CSVANPATGGRTDTQYF	TGCAGCGTTGCTAACCCAGCCACAGGGGGAAGGACAGATACGCAGTATTTT
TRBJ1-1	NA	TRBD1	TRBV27	CASSFRQGLVEAFF	TGTGCCAGCAGCTTCCGACAGGGTCTGGTTGAAGCTTTCTTT
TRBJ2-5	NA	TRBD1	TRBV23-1	CARGTGASVSQETQYF	TGCGCCAGAGGGACAGGGGCTAGCGTAAGCCAAGAGACCCAGTACTTC
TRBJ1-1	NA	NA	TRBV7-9	CTSREVRGPGTAFF	TGTACCAGTCGGGAGGTTCGGGGACCCGGCACCGCTTTCTTT
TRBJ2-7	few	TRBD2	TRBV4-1	CASSQTGTSEAEQYF	TGCGCCAGCAGCCAAACCGGGACTAGCGAGGCCGAGCAGTACTTC
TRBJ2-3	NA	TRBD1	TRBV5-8	CASSLVRQGIDTQYF	TGTGCCAGCAGCTTGGTCAGACAGGGGATAGATACGCAGTATTTT
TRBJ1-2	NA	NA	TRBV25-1	CASSEIETQTRGGYTF	TGTGCCAGCAGTGAAATAGAGACACAAACAAGGGGGGGCTACACCTTC
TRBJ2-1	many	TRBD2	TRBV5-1	CASSFGTSGYNEQFF	TGTGCCAGCAGTTTCGGGACTAGCGGGTACAATGAGCAGTTCTTC
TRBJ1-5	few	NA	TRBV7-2	CASSLSGLVGNQPQHF	TGTGCCAGCAGCTTATCGGGGCTTGTAGGGAATCAGCCCCAGCATTTT
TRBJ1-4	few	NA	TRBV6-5	CASGRTAHNEKLFF	TGTGCCAGCGGAAGGACAGCCCATAATGAAAAACTGTTTTTT
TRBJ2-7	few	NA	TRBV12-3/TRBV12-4	CASSLGFQGGGYEQYF	TGTGCCAGCAGTCTGGGGTTCCAGGGGGGCGGCTACGAGCAGTACTTC
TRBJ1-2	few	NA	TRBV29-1	CSVFWGRDGDYGYTF	TGCAGCGTTTTCTGGGGCAGGGATGGTGACTATGGCTACACCTTC
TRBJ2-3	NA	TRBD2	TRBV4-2	CASSQNVAGGPTDTQYF	TGTGCCAGCAGCCAAAATGTAGCGGGAGGGCCGACAGATACGCAGTATTTT
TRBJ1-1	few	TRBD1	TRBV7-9	CASSSTVGQPGPEAFF	TGTGCCAGCAGCTCAACAGTGGGACAGCCTGGTCCTGAAGCTTTCTTT
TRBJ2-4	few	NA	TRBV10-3	CAISGVGQGIQYF	TGTGCCATCAGTGGGGTGGGCCAGGGCATTCAGTACTTC
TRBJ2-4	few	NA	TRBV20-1	CSARSGTSNIQYF	TGCAGTGCTAGGAGTGGGACCTCTAACATTCAGTACTTC
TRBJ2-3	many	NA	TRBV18	CASSPDTSTDTQYF	TGTGCCAGCTCACCCGACACCAGCACAGATACGCAGTATTTT
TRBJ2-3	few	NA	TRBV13	CASSLGIRDTQYF	TGTGCCAGCAGCTTGGGCATCAGAGATACGCAGTATTTT
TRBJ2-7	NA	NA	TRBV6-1	CASDRGNSYEQYF	TGTGCCAGCGATAGGGGCAACTCCTACGAGCAGTACTTC
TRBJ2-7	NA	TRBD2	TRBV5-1	CASSLGLADSFYNEQYF	TGCGCCAGCAGCTTGGGACTAGCGGACAGCTTCTACAATGAGCAGTACTTC
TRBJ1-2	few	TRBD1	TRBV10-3	CAISPPTGDYGYTF	TGTGCCATCAGTCCACCGACAGGGGACTATGGCTACACCTTC
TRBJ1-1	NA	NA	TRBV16	CASSHPVSGAFF	TGTGCCAGCAGCCACCCTGTCTCCGGAGCTTTCTTT
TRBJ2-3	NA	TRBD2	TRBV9	CASSGHGAGEQYF	TGTGCCAGCAGCGGCCACGGGGCGGGGGAGCAGTATTTT
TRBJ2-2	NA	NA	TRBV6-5	CASSYGNRVYGELFF	TGTGCCAGCAGTTACGGGAACAGGGTTTACGGGGAGCTGTTTTTT
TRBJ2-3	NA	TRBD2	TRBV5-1	CASSLSSGRNTDTQYF	TGCGCCAGCAGCTTGAGTAGCGGGAGAAATACAGATACGCAGTATTTT
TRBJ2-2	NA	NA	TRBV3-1	CASSVLAGELFF	TGTGCCAGCAGCGTTCTGGCCGGGGAGCTGTTTTTT
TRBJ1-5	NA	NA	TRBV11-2	CASSHYGNSQPQHF	TGTGCCAGCAGCCATTATGGAAACAGTCAGCCCCAGCATTTT
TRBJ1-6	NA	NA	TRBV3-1	CASGPTTGMLFSYNSPLHF	TGTGCCAGCGGCCCCACTACAGGAATGTTATTCTCCTATAATTCACCCCTCCACTTT
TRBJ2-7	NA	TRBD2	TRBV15	CATSRDRRGDEQYF	TGTGCCACCAGCAGAGATCGTCGGGGGGACGAGCAGTACTTC
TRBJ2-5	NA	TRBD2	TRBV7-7	CASSSHLGLAGGPGEKTQYF	TGTGCTAGCAGCTCACACCTCGGACTAGCGGGAGGGCCGGGGGAAAAGACCCAGTACTTC
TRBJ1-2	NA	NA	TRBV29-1	CSVEESRPLFLANYGYTF	TGCAGCGTTGAAGAAAGCAGGCCCCTCTTCCTAGCTAACTATGGCTACACCTTC
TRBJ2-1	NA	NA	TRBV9	CASSVGLGEQFF	TGTGCCAGCAGCGTAGGTTTAGGGGAGCAGTTCTTC
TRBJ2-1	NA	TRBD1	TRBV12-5	CASGPGTGGVGSYNEQFF	TGTGCTAGTGGCCCTGGGACAGGGGGCGTTGGGTCCTACAATGAGCAGTTCTTC
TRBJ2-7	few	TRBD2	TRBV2	CASSEEGSGGLINSHEQYF	TGTGCCAGCAGTGAAGAGGGTAGCGGGGGCCTCATTAATTCCCACGAGCAGTACTTC
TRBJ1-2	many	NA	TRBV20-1	CSASGVYGYTF	TGCAGTGCCAGCGGGGTATATGGCTACACCTTC